One T cell receptor beta chain is described in this entry. Its target is unknown. Primers included in the PCR were 60 Vbeta and 13 Jbeta primers. Produced via immunoSEQ multiplex PCR; TCRdb's table is partial and in-frame only. The sample includes tens of thousands of clones, about 60% of them seen just once. CDR1 and CDR2 from the germline V gene are SGDLS and YYNGEE. The J segment lost 3 bases and the V segment lost 0 bases, leaving 8 bases of the junction unmatched. The CDR3 extends over 16 amino acids. The data were obtained in a study of cytomegalovirus exposure and HLA in healthy donors. Points from the study as a whole: A likely sequencing artifact accounted for one observed cluster of highly shared sequence variants. The authors later found most CMV-associated TCR beta chains appeared HLA-restricted.

The TCR was taken from a man aged 50 or older in good health and CMV-seropositive. The sample consisted of PBMCs. The chain recombines TRBV9 with TRBJ2-5; the match to TRBD2 covers 7 bases. The CDR3 region has the DNA TGTGCCAGCAGCGTAGGGTTGGGCGGGGGAAAAGAGACCCAGTACTTC. Protein sequence: CASSVGLGGGKETQYF.